The present T cell receptor beta chain was sequenced within a study of T cell clonality in common variable immunodeficiency. Concerning this clone: Its target is unknown. Read sequence stops 3 residues before the CDR3 end, and the germline J gene provides the missing end.

The table came from immunoSEQ multiplex PCR; TCRdb's copy has only in-frame clones and leaves some out. The counts give almost 20,000 clones, none of them seen only once; about 2.5% is held by the top ten. Study-wide findings and caveats: Common variable immunodeficiency TCR beta sequences reportedly had fewer deletions and N-nucleotide insertions. Compared with controls, CVID subjects had fewer shared TCRbeta clones.

CVID meant reduced serum IgG, IgA and/or IgM plus specific antibody deficiency. This CDR3 is 14 amino acids long. The germline V gene has CDR1 LNHDA and CDR2 SQIVND (reference sequence). The V gene end was trimmed by 7 bases and the J gene end by 0 bases; junction bases not matched to a gene: 4. The chain carries TRBV19 and TRBJ1-1, with 8 bases aligning to TRBD1. The TCR sequence derives from a human donor with common variable immunodeficiency. Sequences were obtained from peripheral blood mononuclear cells. CDR3 protein: CASTPGQVNTEAFF. The CDR3 bases that were read are TGTGCCAGTACCCCGGGACAGGTGAACACTGAA.